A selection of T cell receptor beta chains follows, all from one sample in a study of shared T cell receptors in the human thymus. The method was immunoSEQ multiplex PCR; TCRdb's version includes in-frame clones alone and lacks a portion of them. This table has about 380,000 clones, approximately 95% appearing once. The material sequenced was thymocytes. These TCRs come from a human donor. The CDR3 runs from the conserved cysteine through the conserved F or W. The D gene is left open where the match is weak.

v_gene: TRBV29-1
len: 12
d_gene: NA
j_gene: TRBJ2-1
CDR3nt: TGCAGCGTCTTACCGTTTGGGGATGAGCAGTTCTTC
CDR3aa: CSVLPFGDEQFF

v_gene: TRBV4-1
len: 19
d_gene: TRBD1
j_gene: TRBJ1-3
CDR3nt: TGCGCCAGCAGCCAAGACGCCGGGGACAGGTTTGACTCTGGAAACACCATATATTTT
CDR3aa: CASSQDAGDRFDSGNTIYF

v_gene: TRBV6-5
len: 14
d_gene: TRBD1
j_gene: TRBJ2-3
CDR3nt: TGTGCCAGCAGGAGGGACAGGGGGCGAGATACGCAGTATTTT
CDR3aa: CASRRDRGRDTQYF

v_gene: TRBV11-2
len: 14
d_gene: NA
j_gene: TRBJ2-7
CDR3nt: TGTGCCAGCAGCGCATCACAGAGAGCTTACGAGCAGTACTTC
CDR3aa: CASSASQRAYEQYF

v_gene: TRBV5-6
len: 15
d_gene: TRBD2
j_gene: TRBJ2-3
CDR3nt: TGTGCCAGCAGCTTTTCTAGCGGGAGCACAGATACGCAGTATTTT
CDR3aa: CASSFSSGSTDTQYF

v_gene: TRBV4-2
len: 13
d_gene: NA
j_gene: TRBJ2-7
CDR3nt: TGTGCCAGCAGCTACTTAGTAGCCCACGAGCAGTACTTC
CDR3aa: CASSYLVAHEQYF

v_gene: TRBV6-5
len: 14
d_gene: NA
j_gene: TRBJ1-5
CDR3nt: TGTGCCAGCAGTCAAAGGGGAGGGGATCAGCCCCAGCATTTT
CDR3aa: CASSQRGGDQPQHF

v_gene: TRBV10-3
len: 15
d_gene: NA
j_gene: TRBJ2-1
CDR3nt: TGTGCCATCAGTGTTCCCCCTTCACTGGGCAATGAGCAGTTCTTC
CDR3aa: CAISVPPSLGNEQFF

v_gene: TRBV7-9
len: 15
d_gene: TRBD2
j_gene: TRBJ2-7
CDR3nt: TGTGCCAGCAGCAACCCGCGGGAGGGAGGCTACGAGCAGTACTTC
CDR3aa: CASSNPREGGYEQYF

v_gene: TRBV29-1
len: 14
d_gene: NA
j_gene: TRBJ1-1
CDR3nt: TGCAGCGTTGACATCGGACCCGGGGAGACTGAAGCTTTCTTT
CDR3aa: CSVDIGPGETEAFF

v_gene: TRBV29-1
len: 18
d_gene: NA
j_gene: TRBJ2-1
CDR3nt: TGCAGCTCGGGGACTTTGGCTACCCATATAGGCTCCTACAATGAGCAGTTCTTC
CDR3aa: CSSGTLATHIGSYNEQFF

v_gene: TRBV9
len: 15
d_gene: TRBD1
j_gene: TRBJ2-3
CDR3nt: TGTGCCAGCAGCGTAGGACAGGGGGGTGCAGATACGCAGTATTTT
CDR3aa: CASSVGQGGADTQYF